This T cell receptor (beta chain) is from a study of STAT5B mutations in CD4+ large granular lymphocyte leukemia. Points from the study as a whole: Without putative leukemic clones, patient CD4-sorted repertoires remained more clonal than healthy CD4+ repertoires.

As regards this clone: Its antigen is not identified.

CDR1 is SGHAT, CDR2 FQNNGV, per germline. CDR3 length: 14 amino acids. The V gene end was trimmed by 5 bases and the J gene end by 1 base; junction bases not matched to a gene: 1. Measured with immunoSEQ multiplex PCR; TCRdb has only the in-frame clones, and not every one. Of roughly 48,000 clones listed, roughly three quarters are singletons. The chain uses TRBV11-2 and TRBJ2-3; 9 bases line up with TRBD1. The sample was CD4+ T cells from blood buffy coats. This clonotype was sampled from a human donor in good health. The CDR3 spells CASSRDRGTDTQYF. Here the CDR3 DNA reads TGTGCCAGCAGCCGGGACAGGGGCACAGATACGCAGTATTTT.